This T cell receptor (beta chain) was profiled in a study of CD8+ T cells in alopecia areata. The overall study: Tofacitinib dosing lasted 6 to 18 months, which was then followed by 6 months off drug. Scalp area affected, as a percentage, set the severity score of treated patients.

Noted treatment: oral pan-JAK inhibitor, 5-10 mg twice daily. Study-level points and caveats: Especially in alopecia totalis/universalis, lesional scalp showed greater clonality than normal scalp did. Persistence in scalp and blood during tofacitinib was observed for many expanded lesional clones.

Points on this clone: What it binds is not known.

RNA extraction and reverse transcription yielded cDNA as sequencing template. Libraries were prepared by immunoSEQ multiplex PCR; TCRdb keeps only in-frame clonotypes and omits some of them. The data hold approximately 140,000 clones, with roughly 86% observed a single time. The CDR3 has 12 residues. Trimming took 6 bases from V and 7 from J, leaving 7 bases between them. CDR1 and CDR2 from the germline V gene are MNHEY and SMNVEV (reference sequence). The source is a human donor with alopecia areata. The specimen was CD8+ T cells sorted from blood, collected at week 4, from a patient treated with tofacitinib. The chain couples TRBV27 to TRBJ1-6; TRBD1 might be the D (6 bases). Written as DNA, the CDR3 is TGTGCCAGCAGCAGGGGAAATTCACCCCTCCACTTT. It is translated as CASSRGNSPLHF.